These 22 T cell receptor beta chains originate from one sample sequenced in a study of T-cell reconstitution after alpha-beta-depleted transplantation in children. Unique molecular identifiers were incorporated during preparation of the TCRbeta library. MiXCR, applied by TCRdb to the PCR reads, yields one record per CDR3 protein. The repertoire holds 530,000 or so distinct CDR3 sequences, 25% to 30% seen once, with around a third in the top ten. The sequencing here drew on PBMCs, taken before TCRalphabeta/CD19-depleted stem cell transplant. Receptor source: a boy under three years old with Wiskott-Aldrich syndrome, due to receive a stem cell transplant.

This chain uses TRBV28 with TRBJ1-6, with D perhaps TRBD1 (5 bases). This CDR3 is 17 amino acids long. Germline V gene data show CDR1 as MDHEN and CDR2 as SYDVKM. Trimming cost V 4 bases and J 9 bases, with 22 bases left between them. The CDR3 loop is CASSSDNRETDGSPLHF. Here the CDR3 DNA reads TGTGCCAGCAGTTCGGACAACCGCGAAACGGACGGTTCACCCCTCCACTTT.

This clonotype has more than one count but fewer than ten. V gene TRBV20-1 combines with J gene TRBJ2-4; TRBD1 matches 7 bases. The length of the CDR3 is 16 residues. Germline CDR1 reads DFQATT; CDR2 reads SNEGSKA (reference sequence). The V segment lost 3 bases and the J segment 0 bases; nucleotides outside the gene matches: 8. The CDR3 reads CSASPLDRAAKNIQYF. In DNA, the CDR3 is TGCAGTGCTAGTCCCCTTGACAGGGCAGCCAAAAACATTCAGTACTTC.

This clonotype was detected a few times. This chain uses TRBV5-1 with TRBJ2-4; D may be TRBD2 (5 bases). The CDR3 is 14 residues long. The V gene lost 4 bases and the J gene lost 0 bases, with 8 bases spanning the gap. Germline V gives CDR1 SGHRS, CDR2 YFSETQ. CDR3 residues: CASSHGLAKNIQYF. Here the CDR3 DNA reads TGCGCCAGCAGCCACGGACTAGCCAAAAACATTCAGTACTTC. The entire variable domain, with the rest obtained from reference TRBV5-1 and TRBJ2-4, is as follows: KAGVTQTPRYLIKTRGQQVTLSCSPISGHRSVSWYQQTPGQGLQFLFEYFSETQRNKGNFPGRFSGRQFSNSRSEMNVSTLELGDSALYLCASSHGLAKNIQYFGAGTRLSVL.

CDR3 coding DNA: TGTGCCTGGACCGCGAGTCAGCAGTATGGCTACACCTTC. It is translated as CAWTASQQYGYTF. The chain uses TRBV30 and TRBJ1-2; D is unclear. CDR3 length: 13 residues. Germline V gene sequence: CDR1 GTSNPN, CDR2 SVGIG (reference sequence). V lost 4 bases to trimming and J lost 5 bases, with 14 bases between them.

V is TRBV7-8 and J is TRBJ2-3; 9 nucleotides line up with TRBD2. The germline gives CDR1 SGHVS, CDR2 FQNEAQ. V gave up 5 bases and J gave up 0 bases; unmatched junction bases: 6. The CDR3 loop spans 16 amino acids. In nucleotides, the CDR3 is TGTGCCAGCAGCCTTACTAGCGGGCTTAGCACAGATACGCAGTATTTT. This gives the protein CASSLTSGLSTDTQYF.

In this sample, this clonotype turned up once. The CDR3 DNA reads as TGTGCCAGCAGCTGGGGCTTTACTTACAATGAGCAGTTCTTC. Translated: CASSWGFTYNEQFF. The V call is TRBV7-2, the J call TRBJ2-1, with a tentative D call TRBD1 (5 bases). The CDR3 extends over 14 amino acids. Looked up from germline, CDR1 is SGHTA and CDR2 is FQGNSA. Trimming left V 4 bases short and J 4 bases short, with 11 bases between.

The table lists this clonotype with a few counts. The rearrangement uses TRBV20-1 and TRBJ2-5; TRBD2 might be the D (5 bases). Germline lookup yields CDR1 DFQATT and CDR2 SNEGSKA (reference sequence). The CDR3 spans 14 residues. V shed 3 bases and J shed 4 bases, with 15 bases lying between them. The CDR3 nucleotides read TGCAGTGCTAGCCGGCTAGCTCGATCAGAGACCCAGTACTTC. This gives the protein CSASRLARSETQYF.

This clonotype was seen a few times. The gene calls are TRBV12-3 or TRBV12-4 and TRBJ2-1; D not certain. V gave up 5 bases and J gave up 9 bases, with 17 bases separating them. CDR3 length equals 14 residues. The DNA of the CDR3 is TGTGCCAGCAGTCCCATGGGTGGGCGGAGTGAGCAGTTCTTC. Amino acids: CASSPMGGRSEQFF.

This chain connects TRBV6-2 or TRBV6-3 to TRBJ2-1; 10 bases agree with TRBD1. V was clipped by 6 bases and J by 3 bases; unmatched bases: 5. The germline V gene has CDR1 MNHEY and CDR2 SVGEGT. The CDR3 is 15 residues long. As DNA, the CDR3 is TGTGCCAGCAGACAGACAGGGGGCCGCTACAATGAGCAGTTCTTC. It encodes CASRQTGGRYNEQFF.

The V gene is TRBV20-1, the J gene TRBJ1-3, with 7 positions matching TRBD1. This CDR3 has 17 amino acids. The germline V gene has CDR1 DFQATT and CDR2 SNEGSKA (reference sequence). V dropped 7 bases and J dropped 0; count of bases not matched to a gene: 15. Here the CDR3 DNA reads TGCAGTGTTGGGTCAGGGGGGAATAGAGGCTCTGGAAACACCATATATTTT. Encoded protein: CSVGSGGNRGSGNTIYF.

In its sample, this clonotype was seen a few times. The gene calls are TRBV20-1 and TRBJ2-3; perhaps TRBD1 as D (6 bases). Germline V gives CDR1 DFQATT, CDR2 SNEGSKA (reference sequence). There are 12 residues in the CDR3. Trimming removed 3 bases from V and 8 bases from J, with 12 bases in between. The CDR3 spells CSARPDSRTQYF. CDR3 DNA sequence: TGCAGTGCTAGGCCGGACAGCCGTACGCAGTATTTT.

The chain is built from TRBV5-6 and TRBJ2-1, with D possibly matching TRBD2 (5 bases). Trimming took off 1 base at V and 4 bases at J, with 21 bases between the two ends. This CDR3 spans 18 amino acids. Germline V lookup: CDR1 SGHDT, CDR2 YYEEEE. CDR3 loop: CASSLRLRAVLLYNEQFF. Here the CDR3 DNA reads TGTGCCAGCAGCTTGCGGTTGAGGGCTGTCCTCCTTTACAATGAGCAGTTCTTC.

The rearrangement links TRBV12-3 or TRBV12-4 to TRBJ2-7, with 11 bases aligning to TRBD2. V was pared by 5 bases and J by 9 bases, with 6 bases of the junction left unmatched. There are 13 residues in the CDR3. CDR3 DNA sequence: TGTGCCAGCAGTCCGACTAGCGGGGTTGGGCAGTACTTC. Amino acid sequence: CASSPTSGVGQYF.

The chain employs TRBV20-1 and TRBJ1-5; D gene ambiguous. Germline V gives CDR1 DFQATT, CDR2 SNEGSKA (reference sequence). The CDR3 runs to 14 residues. V lost 0 bases and J lost 6, with 12 bases in between. CDR3 protein: CSARDNSDIQPQHF. The CDR3 nucleotides are TGCAGTGCTAGAGATAACAGTGATATTCAGCCCCAGCATTTT.

The chain combines TRBV20-1 with TRBJ2-7, with 7 bases fitting TRBD1. This CDR3 is 12 amino acids long. Germline V CDR1 and CDR2: DFQATT, SNEGSKA (reference sequence). The V and J ends lost 4 bases and 4 bases, in that order; junction bases with no gene match: 4. The CDR3 DNA sequence: TGCAGTGCTACGGGACAGAGATACGAGCAGTACTTC. Amino acids: CSATGQRYEQYF.

The chain links TRBV5-1 to TRBJ2-1, with D unclear. The CDR3 is 13 amino acids. CDR1 and CDR2 from the germline V gene are SGHRS and YFSETQ. V was cut by 0 bases and J by 7 bases, with 8 bases left in between. The CDR3 nucleotides are TGCGCCAGCAGCTTGGCCCGCCGAAATGAGCAGTTCTTC. Translating it yields CASSLARRNEQFF.

The rearrangement links TRBV12-3 or TRBV12-4 to TRBJ2-2, with unresolved D. The CDR3 contains 14 residues. V lost 7 bases to trimming and J lost 7 bases, with 16 bases between them. For the CDR3, the DNA is TGTGCCAGCACCACGGTCGCCAAGGGCGGGGAGCTGTTTTTT. Translation: CASTTVAKGGELFF.

V gene TRBV5-4 combines with J gene TRBJ2-7; 10 bases are shared with TRBD2. Germline-derived CDR1 and CDR2 are SGHNT and YYREEE (reference sequence). This CDR3 region has 15 residues. V trimming: 4 bases; J trimming: 2 bases; junction bases outside the gene matches: 6. This chain's CDR3 is CASSDWTSGTYEQYF. DNA of the CDR3: TGTGCCAGCAGCGATTGGACTAGCGGAACCTACGAGCAGTACTTC.

This clonotype was counted only a few times. The rearrangement uses TRBV27 and TRBJ2-7; a possible D gene is TRBD2 (6 bases). V dropped 5 bases and J dropped 1 base, with 18 bases sitting between them. This CDR3 is built from 16 residues. Germline CDR1 MNHEY, CDR2 SMNVEV (reference sequence). The CDR3 bases are TGTGCCAGCAGTAAAAAAACTAGCAGCAGGTCCTACGAGCAGTACTTC. Protein: CASSKKTSSRSYEQYF.

The rearrangement links TRBV4-2 to TRBJ2-5; D possibly corresponds to TRBD1 (5 bases). The ends were cut back, 0 bases at V and 0 bases at J, with 20 bases in the middle. The CDR3 is made up of 19 amino acids. CDR1 LGHNA and CDR2 YNFKEQ come from the germline V gene. CDR3 DNA: TGTGCCAGCAGCCAAGATATGCCAGGGCGGCTTGGTGACCAAGAGACCCAGTACTTC. As protein: CASSQDMPGRLGDQETQYF.

The rearrangement joins TRBV5-1 to TRBJ2-2, with 11 nucleotides matching TRBD1. Germline assignment: CDR1 SGHRS and CDR2 YFSETQ. Unmatched junction bases numbered 12, after V lost 4 bases and J lost 1 base. The length of the CDR3 is 19 residues. The CDR3 sequence: CASSEGPGTGGKNTGELFF. CDR3 DNA: TGCGCCAGCAGCGAAGGTCCCGGGACAGGGGGAAAGAACACCGGGGAGCTGTTTTTT.

The rearrangement joins TRBV12-3 or TRBV12-4 to TRBJ1-1; D gene uncertain. Trimming cost V 5 bases and J 4 bases, with 11 bases left between them. The CDR3 has 13 residues. The CDR3 sequence is CASSSWDSTEAFF. CDR3 sequence (DNA): TGTGCCAGCAGTAGCTGGGATAGCACTGAAGCTTTCTTT.